This TCR beta chain was identified during a study of PD-L1 blockade in urothelial cancer (TCRdb year 2017). Context from the whole study: About 85% of the roughly 29 patients were males with bladder-origin urothelial cancer, and about 60% of the roughly 29 reported a prior smoking history. Patients had an ECOG performance status of 0 or 1 and had received between 0 and 3 prior chemotherapy regimens. Blood samples were analyzed at two time points: 3 weeks after treatment start (second dose) and 6 weeks after treatment start. Blood samples gave a median of 141,255 T cells and roughly 83,000 unique TCRs, with a median clonality of approximately 0.078. Somatic, immune and clinical correlates of response to PD-L1 blockade with atezolizumab in urothelial cancer were the focus of an exploratory multi-omic analysis. Pretreatment tumor samples, along with matched peripheral blood serially collected before and after atezolizumab treatment, were subjected to TCR sequencing. Durable clinical benefit was defined as progression-free survival longer than 6 months, and TCR features were also tested against progression-free and overall survival. In the same patients, whole exome sequencing and RNA sequencing of pretreatment tumors were performed in addition to TCR sequencing. Fewer than ten patients reached durable clinical benefit, while 20 or so patients did not. Twenty-nine patients had pretreatment blood TCR-seq, about 24 had at least one posttreatment blood collection, and about 24 had tumor TCR-seq.

The CDR3 has 16 amino acids, counting the end cysteine and phenylalanine. Of all the DNA, just the CDR3 is kept, 48 bases in frame from base 1. CDR1 and CDR2 (GTSNPN, SVGIG) derive from the germline V gene (reference sequence). V has 6 bases trimmed and J has 0 bases trimmed; junction bases matching no gene number 12. Explained via the paper, the time point label denotes: pretreatment peripheral blood. The Qiagen DNeasy Blood extraction kit was used to purify genomic DNA from total PBMCs and from tumor samples. PBMCs were collected pretreatment and during treatment, and were isolated and stored as previously described. Regarding this clone: No cognate antigen has been identified for it. It has no much larger one-base neighbor in the sample; base qualities were not kept.

Synthetic TCR analog templates were spiked into each PCR to estimate absolute template abundance from read counts. TCRbeta CDR3 regions were amplified from genomic DNA with bias-controlled V and J gene primers using the immunoSEQ assay. Sequencing of rearranged TCRbeta segments was performed at approximately 20X coverage. In the original analysis: Clustering was used to correct sequencing errors, and CDR3s were annotated against IMGT to assign V, D and J genes. Out-of-frame and stop-codon sequences were excluded, and only productive TCRbeta rearrangements were used in downstream analyses. To compute clonality, Shannon entropy was normalized by the log of the number of unique productive sequences and then subtracted from one. Clones differing between time points or between blood and tumor were identified using Fisher's exact test with Benjamini-Hochberg correction, with an adjusted p below 0.01 applied as the threshold. TCRdb mirrors the immuneACCESS table, restricted to in-frame sequences. Some clones are absent from its copies; in checked studies, under half trace to an unresolved V gene, and the reason for the others is unknown. V, J and clone size are taken as reported in that table, and D and trimming were inferred from the DNA itself. The sample table contains nearly 45,000 clones; only one count was recorded for about 88% of them. Roughly 25% of the sample is held by the ten biggest clonotypes.

Paper-wide results and their limitations: Among patients with durable benefit, tumor-associated TCR clones showed greater expansion in peripheral blood 3 weeks after treatment started (n ≈ 21, p = 0.022). Small sample size (n ≈ 27) and many exploratory analyses mean the results are intended to be hypothesis-generating. Improved progression-free and overall survival was associated with having pretreatment peripheral blood TCR clonality below the median.

This chain joins TRBV30 to TRBJ2-7, with TRBD2 matching 9 junction bases. This clonotype was sampled from a donor aged 40 or older with urothelial cancer. The sample in question was PBMCs, obtained around atezolizumab (anti-PD-L1) treatment. The nucleotide sequence is given as TGTGCCTGCGGGGGGGGGAAGACTAGCGGCTCCTACGAGCAGTACTTC. This translates into CACGGGKTSGSYEQYF.